Each of the 20 T cell receptor beta chains below was sequenced from the same sample in a study of T cells expressing NK-cell markers. From its re-call of the 5' RACE reads, TCRdb lists each CDR3 protein once, without DNA. In all, the sample yields 200,000 to 300,000 distinct CDR3 sequences. The sample taken for sequencing was blood T cells: a sorted CD56 or NKG2C T cell subset, CD4+ or CD8+ T cells, or bulk PBMC T cells (not recorded which). The receptors derive from a woman between 18 and 70 years old in good health.

This chain connects TRBV29-1 to TRBJ2-6; the TRBD1 assignment by TCRdb is unverifiable without DNA. The CDR3 spans 15 residues. Germline CDR1 reads SQVTM; CDR2 reads ANQGSEA. This chain's CDR3 is CSVEPQGAGANVLTF.

This chain uses TRBV20-1 with TRBJ1-5; TCRdb calls TRBD1, which cannot be checked without DNA. Germline V gene data show CDR1 as DFQATT and CDR2 as SNEGSKA (reference sequence). There are 13 residues in the CDR3. CDR3: CSAGTGQNQPQHF.

This chain links TRBV20-1 with TRBJ1-5; the TRBD1 assignment by TCRdb is unverifiable without DNA. The CDR3 is made up of 13 amino acids. The V gene's germline CDR1 is DFQATT and CDR2 SNEGSKA (reference sequence). The CDR3 is CSARADINQPQHF.

V and J are TRBV20-1 and TRBJ2-5; the TCRdb call, TRBD1, lacks DNA for checking. The CDR3 consists of 14 residues. CDR1 and CDR2 from the germline V gene are DFQATT and SNEGSKA (reference sequence). This CDR3 is CSAPRQGALETQYF.

The rearrangement joins TRBV20-1 to TRBJ2-3. Germline-derived CDR1 and CDR2 are DFQATT and SNEGSKA (reference sequence). CDR3 length: 13 residues. CDR3 in amino acids: CSATRPSTDTQYF.

The chain is built from TRBV11-2 and TRBJ2-5; TCRdb designates TRBD1, a call that cannot be tested without DNA. Germline loops: CDR1 SGHAT, CDR2 FQNNGV. The CDR3 is 15 amino acids. Here the CDR3 reads CASSLESGGSVTQYF.

The chain couples TRBV7-9 to TRBJ2-1; the D call of TRBD1 rests on TCRdb alone, since no DNA is present to check it. Germline CDR1 SEHNR, CDR2 FQNEAQ (reference sequence). The CDR3 runs to 12 residues. This CDR3 is CASSLLGGEQFF.

The chain links TRBV20-1 to TRBJ1-4; TCRdb names TRBD1, which stays unverified in the absence of DNA. Germline V gives CDR1 DFQATT, CDR2 SNEGSKA (reference sequence). This CDR3 spans 14 amino acids. The CDR3 spells CSARRQPTNEKLFF.

The CDR3 spells CATSDTRDSGYGYTF. V is TRBV24-1 and J is TRBJ1-2. Germline V gene lookup returns CDR1 KGHDR and CDR2 SFDVKD. This CDR3 contains 15 residues.

This chain links TRBV29-1 with TRBJ2-7; TCRdb selects TRBD1, and the lack of DNA leaves this call unchecked. The germline V gene has CDR1 SQVTM and CDR2 ANQGSEA. CDR3 length: 13 amino acids. CDR3 protein: CSVSLTGGYEQYF.

The chain couples TRBV14 to TRBJ2-2. There are 14 residues in the CDR3. Looked up from germline, CDR1 is SGHDN and CDR2 is FVKESK. CDR3 residues: CASSQVRNTGELFF.

The chain employs TRBV6-1 and TRBJ2-7; TCRdb designates TRBD2, a call that cannot be tested without DNA. Germline CDR1 is MNHNS and CDR2 is SASEGT. CDR3 length equals 14 residues. CDR3 residues: CASSLRTAAYEQYF.

The rearrangement links TRBV24-1 to TRBJ2-3. The CDR3 length is 15 residues. The germline gives CDR1 KGHDR, CDR2 SFDVKD. This chain's CDR3 is CATSDYLVGTDTQYF.

The chain couples TRBV5-6 to TRBJ2-1; TCRdb lists TRBD1, though no DNA is available to test this call. The CDR3 has 15 amino acids. The germline V gene has CDR1 SGHDT and CDR2 YYEEEE. This CDR3 reads CASSYPGTTYNEQFF.

The chain links TRBV6-5 to TRBJ1-2; TCRdb's assignment of TRBD1 cannot be checked, as there is no DNA. CDR3 length equals 18 residues. Looked up from germline, CDR1 is MNHEY and CDR2 is SVGAGI. CDR3 in amino acids: CASSYSYGQGIEVYGYTF.

V usage is TRBV6-4 and J usage is TRBJ1-5. This CDR3 is built from 14 residues. Germline V lookup: CDR1 MRHNA, CDR2 SNTAGT. CDR3 sequence: CASSDSGESQPQHF.

This rearrangement joins TRBV5-5 to TRBJ2-3; TCRdb lists TRBD1, though no DNA is available to test this call. Per germline, CDR1 SGHKS and CDR2 YYEKEE (reference sequence). The CDR3 totals 13 residues. The CDR3 is CASSLLGEDTQYF.

The chain employs TRBV10-3 and TRBJ2-1; TCRdb calls TRBD2, which cannot be checked without DNA. Germline V gene data show CDR1 as ENHRY and CDR2 as SYGVKD. The length of the CDR3 is 13 residues. CDR3 sequence reads: CAIRPGLAEEQFF.

The chain recombines TRBV18 with TRBJ1-6. This CDR3 region has 17 residues. Germline V gene data show CDR1 as KGHSH and CDR2 as LQKENI. The CDR3 sequence: CASSPQDVSSYNSPLHF. Complete variable domain (other parts from reference TRBV18 and TRBJ1-6): NAGVMQNPRHLVRRRGQEARLRCSPMKGHSHVYWYRQLPEEGLKFMVYLQKENIIDESGMPKERFSAEFPKEGPSILRIQQVVRGDSAAYFCASSPQDVSSYNSPLHFGNGTRLTVT.

The chain links TRBV4-3 to TRBJ2-4. The germline V gene encodes CDR1 LGHNA and CDR2 YSLEER. The CDR3 totals 14 residues. The chain's CDR3 is CASSRRIAKNIQYF.